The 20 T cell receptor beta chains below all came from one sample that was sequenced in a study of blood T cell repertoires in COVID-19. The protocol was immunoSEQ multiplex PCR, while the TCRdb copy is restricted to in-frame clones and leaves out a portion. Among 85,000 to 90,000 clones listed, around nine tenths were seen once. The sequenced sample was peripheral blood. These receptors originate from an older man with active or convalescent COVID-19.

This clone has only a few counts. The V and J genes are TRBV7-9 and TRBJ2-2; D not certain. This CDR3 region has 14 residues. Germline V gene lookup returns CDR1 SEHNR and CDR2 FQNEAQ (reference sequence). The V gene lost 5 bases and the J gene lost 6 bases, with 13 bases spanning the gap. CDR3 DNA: TGTGCCAGCAGCCTAACCTCCGTGGCCGGGGAGCTGTTTTTT. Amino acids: CASSLTSVAGELFF.

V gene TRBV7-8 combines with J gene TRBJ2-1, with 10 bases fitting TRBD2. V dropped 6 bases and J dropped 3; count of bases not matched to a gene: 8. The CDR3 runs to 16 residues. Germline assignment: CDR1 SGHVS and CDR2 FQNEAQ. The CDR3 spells CASSDLSGRNYNEQFF. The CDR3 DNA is TGTGCCAGCAGTGACCTTAGCGGGAGGAACTACAATGAGCAGTTCTTC.

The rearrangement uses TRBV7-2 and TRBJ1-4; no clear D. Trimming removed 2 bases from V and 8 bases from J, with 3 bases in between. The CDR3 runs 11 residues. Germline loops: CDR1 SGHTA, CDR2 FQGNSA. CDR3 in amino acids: CASSLSEKLFF. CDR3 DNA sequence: TGTGCCAGCAGCTTATCAGAAAAACTGTTTTTT.

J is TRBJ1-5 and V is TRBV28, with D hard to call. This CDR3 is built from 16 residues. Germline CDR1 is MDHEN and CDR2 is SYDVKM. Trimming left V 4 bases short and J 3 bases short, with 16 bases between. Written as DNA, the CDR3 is TGTGCCAGCAGTTCTCTTCTGGCTAGTTCCAATCAGCCCCAGCATTTT. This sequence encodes CASSSLLASSNQPQHF. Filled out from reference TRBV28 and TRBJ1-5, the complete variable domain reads DVKVTQSSRYLVKRTGEKVFLECVQDMDHENMFWYRQDPGLGLRLIYFSYDVKMKEKGDIPEGYSVSREKKERFSLILESASTNQTSMYLCASSSLLASSNQPQHFGDGTRLSIL.

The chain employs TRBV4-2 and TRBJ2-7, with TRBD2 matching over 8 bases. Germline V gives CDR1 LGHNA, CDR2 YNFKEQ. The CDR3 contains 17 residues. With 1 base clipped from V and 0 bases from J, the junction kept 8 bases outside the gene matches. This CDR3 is CASSQVVASGPSYEQYF. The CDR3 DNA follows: TGTGCCAGCAGCCAAGTCGTGGCTAGCGGGCCCTCCTACGAGCAGTACTTC.

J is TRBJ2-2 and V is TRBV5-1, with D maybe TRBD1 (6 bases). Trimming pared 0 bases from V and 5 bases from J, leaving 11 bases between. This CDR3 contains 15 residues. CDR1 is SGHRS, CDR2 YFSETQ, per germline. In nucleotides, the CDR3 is TGCGCCAGCAGCTTGGCCGTAACAGGGACCGGGGAGCTGTTTTTT. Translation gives CASSLAVTGTGELFF.

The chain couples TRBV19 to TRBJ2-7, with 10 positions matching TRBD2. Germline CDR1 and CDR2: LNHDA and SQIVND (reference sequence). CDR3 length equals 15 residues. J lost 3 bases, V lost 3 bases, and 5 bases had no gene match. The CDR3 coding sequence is TGTGCCAGTAGTATCTCGGGACTAGCGAACTACGAGCAGTACTTC. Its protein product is CASSISGLANYEQYF.

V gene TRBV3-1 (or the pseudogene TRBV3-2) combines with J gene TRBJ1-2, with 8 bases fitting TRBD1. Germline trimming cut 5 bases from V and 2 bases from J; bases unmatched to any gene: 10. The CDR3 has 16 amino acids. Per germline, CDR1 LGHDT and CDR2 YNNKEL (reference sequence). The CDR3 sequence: CASSTRRTGKNYGYTF. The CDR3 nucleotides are TGTGCCAGCAGCACCCGAAGGACAGGGAAAAACTATGGCTACACCTTC.

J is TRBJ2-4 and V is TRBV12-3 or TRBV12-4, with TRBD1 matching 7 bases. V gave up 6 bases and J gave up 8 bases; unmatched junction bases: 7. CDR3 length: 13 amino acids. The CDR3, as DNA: TGTGCCAGCAGGACAGGGCAGCTTGACATTCAGTACTTC. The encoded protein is CASRTGQLDIQYF.

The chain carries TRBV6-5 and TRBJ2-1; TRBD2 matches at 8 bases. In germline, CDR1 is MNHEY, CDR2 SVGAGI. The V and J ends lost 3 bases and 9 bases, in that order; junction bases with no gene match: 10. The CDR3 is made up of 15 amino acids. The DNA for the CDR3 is TGTGCCAGCAGTTATATCAAGACTAGCGCTGGTGAGCAGTTCTTC. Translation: CASSYIKTSAGEQFF.

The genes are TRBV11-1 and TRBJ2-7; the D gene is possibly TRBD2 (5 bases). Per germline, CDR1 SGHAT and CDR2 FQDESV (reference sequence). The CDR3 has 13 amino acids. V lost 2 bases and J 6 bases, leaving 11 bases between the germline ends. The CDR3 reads CASSLWLEGEQYF. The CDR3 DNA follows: TGTGCCAGCAGCTTATGGCTCGAGGGCGAGCAGTACTTC.

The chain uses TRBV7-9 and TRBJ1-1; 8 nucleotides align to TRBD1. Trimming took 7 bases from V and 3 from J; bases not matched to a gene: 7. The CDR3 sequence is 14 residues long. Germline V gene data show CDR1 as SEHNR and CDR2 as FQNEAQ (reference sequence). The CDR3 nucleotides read TGTGCCAGCACCAAGCAGGGGGCGCACACTGAAGCTTTCTTT. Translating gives CASTKQGAHTEAFF.

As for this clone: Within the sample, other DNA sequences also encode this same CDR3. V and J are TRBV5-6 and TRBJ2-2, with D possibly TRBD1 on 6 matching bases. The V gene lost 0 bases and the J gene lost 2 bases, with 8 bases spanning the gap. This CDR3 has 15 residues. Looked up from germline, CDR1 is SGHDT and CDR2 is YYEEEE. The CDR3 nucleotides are TGTGCCAGCAGCTTGGGTGGGACAAACACCGGGGAGCTGTTTTTT. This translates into CASSLGGTNTGELFF.

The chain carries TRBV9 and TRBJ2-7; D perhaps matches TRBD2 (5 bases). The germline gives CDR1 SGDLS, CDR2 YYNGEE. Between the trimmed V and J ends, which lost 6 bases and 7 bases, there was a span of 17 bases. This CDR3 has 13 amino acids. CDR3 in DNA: TGTGCCAGCAACGAGGGCAGTCCTGGAGAGCAGTACTTC. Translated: CASNEGSPGEQYF.

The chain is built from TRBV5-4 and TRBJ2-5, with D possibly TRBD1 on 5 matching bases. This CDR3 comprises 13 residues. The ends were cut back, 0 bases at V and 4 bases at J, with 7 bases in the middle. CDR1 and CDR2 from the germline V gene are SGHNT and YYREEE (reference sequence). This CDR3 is CASSLAGRETQYF. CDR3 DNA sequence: TGTGCCAGCAGCTTGGCAGGGCGAGAGACCCAGTACTTC.

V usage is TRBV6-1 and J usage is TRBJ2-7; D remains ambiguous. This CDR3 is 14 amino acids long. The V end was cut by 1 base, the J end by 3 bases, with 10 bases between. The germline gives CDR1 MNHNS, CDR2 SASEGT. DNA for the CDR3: TGTGCCAGCAGTGAAGTGCCAGGCCGCTACGAGCAGTACTTC. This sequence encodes CASSEVPGRYEQYF.

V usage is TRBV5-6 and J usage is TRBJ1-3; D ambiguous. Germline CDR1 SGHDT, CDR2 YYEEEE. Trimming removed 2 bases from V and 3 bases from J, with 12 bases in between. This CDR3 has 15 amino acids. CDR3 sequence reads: CASSFPTVGGNTIYF. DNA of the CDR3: TGTGCCAGCAGCTTTCCTACAGTGGGTGGAAACACCATATATTTT.

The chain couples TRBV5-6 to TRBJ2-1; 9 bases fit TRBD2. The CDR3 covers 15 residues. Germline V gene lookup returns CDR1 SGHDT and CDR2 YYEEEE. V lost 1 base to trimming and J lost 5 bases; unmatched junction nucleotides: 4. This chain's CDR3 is CASSLWTSDDNEQFF. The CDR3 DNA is TGTGCCAGCAGCTTGTGGACTAGCGACGACAATGAGCAGTTCTTC. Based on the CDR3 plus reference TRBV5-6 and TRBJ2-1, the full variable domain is DAGVTQSPTHLIKTRGQQVTLRCSPKSGHDTVSWYQQALGQGPQFIFQYYEEEERQRGNFPDRFSGHQFPNYSSELNVNALLLGDSALYLCASSLWTSDDNEQFFGPGTRLTVL.

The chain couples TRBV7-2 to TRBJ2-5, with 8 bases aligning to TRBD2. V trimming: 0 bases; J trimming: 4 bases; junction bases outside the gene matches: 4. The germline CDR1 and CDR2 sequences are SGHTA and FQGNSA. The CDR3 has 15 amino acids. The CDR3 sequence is CASSLAGTRGETQYF. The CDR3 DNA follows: TGTGCCAGCAGCTTAGCGGGGACTAGAGGAGAGACCCAGTACTTC.

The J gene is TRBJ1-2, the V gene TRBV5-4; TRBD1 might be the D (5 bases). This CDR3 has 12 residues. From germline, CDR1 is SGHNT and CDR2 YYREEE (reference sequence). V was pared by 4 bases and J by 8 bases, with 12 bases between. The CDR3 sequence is CASSQDKEGYTF. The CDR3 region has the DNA TGTGCCAGCAGCCAGGACAAGGAGGGCTACACCTTC.